The rows below give T cell receptor beta chains drawn from one sample of a study of T cell repertoires in cytomegalovirus infection. MiXCR, run by TCRdb on the reads, gives a single entry per CDR3 protein. The table records approximately 250,000 distinct CDR3 sequences, approximately 9% of them present only once. The material sequenced was PBMCs. These receptors were obtained from a human donor in good health (CMV status not recorded). Some clones in this sample may be carry-over from other donors' samples. Each CDR3 is given with its conserved first and last residue. D genes are given only for firm matches. A row's size may be missing; if present it is once, few, many or a size class.

abundance	d_gene	v_gene	j_gene	CDR3aa	CDR3nt
few	TRBD2	TRBV7-2	TRBJ2-3	CASRNSGLAGGSTDTQYF	TGTGCCAGCAGAAACTCAGGACTAGCGGGGGGGAGCACAGATACGCAGTATTTT
.	.	TRBV7-2	TRBJ1-5	CASSLSWFQPQHF	TGTGCCAGCAGCTTATCTTGGTTTCAGCCCCAGCATTTT
few	.	TRBV18	TRBJ1-5	CASAFGSNQPQHF	TGTGCCAGCGCTTTCGGGAGCAATCAGCCCCAGCATTTT
many	.	TRBV7-2	TRBJ2-3	CASSLNGGRDTQYF	TGTGCCAGCAGCTTAAACGGGGGTAGGGATACGCAGTATTTT
many	TRBD1	TRBV7-9	TRBJ2-3	CASSFPTGGAGSETDTQYF	TGTGCCAGCAGCTTCCCGACAGGGGGCGCTGGTAGCGAGACAGATACGCAGTATTTT
.	TRBD1	TRBV6-5	TRBJ2-7	CASSAGTASHEQYF	TGTGCCAGCAGTGCCGGGACAGCCTCCCACGAGCAGTACTTC
.	.	TRBV12-3/TRBV12-4	TRBJ2-6	CASSSSTGRVRGANVLTF	TGTGCCAGCAGTTCCTCGACAGGGAGGGTACGTGGGGCCAACGTCCTGACTTTC
many	.	TRBV7-2	TRBJ1-4	CASSFLQREKLFF	TGTGCCAGCAGCTTCCTCCAGAGAGAAAAACTGTTTTTT
many	.	TRBV7-2	TRBJ2-5	CASSFGGRETQYF	TGTGCCAGCAGCTTCGGGGGGCGCGAGACCCAGTACTTC
many	.	TRBV7-2	TRBJ2-1	CASSYGTYNEQFF	TGTGCCAGCAGCTACGGGACTTACAATGAGCAGTTCTTC
many	.	TRBV7-2	TRBJ2-5	CASSYPFRRETQYF	TGTGCCAGCAGCTATCCCTTTCGTAGGGAGACCCAGTACTTC
many	.	TRBV7-8	TRBJ2-1	CASSLLGRNEQFF	TGTGCCAGCAGCTTACTTGGGAGGAATGAGCAGTTCTTC
many	.	TRBV7-2	TRBJ1-1	CASSLLLSNTEAFF	TGTGCCAGCAGCTTATTACTCTCCAACACTGAAGCTTTCTTT
many	TRBD1	TRBV12-3/TRBV12-4	TRBJ2-3	CASSRGQGDTQYF	TGTGCCAGCAGCCGGGGACAGGGCGATACGCAGTATTTT
many	.	TRBV28	TRBJ1-2	CASRRQTFDYTF	TGTGCCAGCAGACGACAGACCTTTGACTACACCTTC
.	.	TRBV28	TRBJ1-1	CASRRTGPNTEAFF	TGTGCCAGCAGGCGTACAGGGCCGAACACTGAAGCTTTCTTT
.	.	TRBV7-6	TRBJ1-3	CASSFSQGSGNTIYF	TGTGCCAGCAGCTTTTCCCAGGGTTCTGGAAACACCATATATTTT
many	TRBD1	TRBV7-9	TRBJ2-7	CASSVGDRGNSYEQYF	TGTGCCAGCAGCGTCGGGGACAGGGGGAACTCCTACGAGCAGTACTTC
.	.	TRBV3-1	TRBJ1-1	CASSQDPGQGGAFF	TGTGCCAGCAGCCAAGACCCGGGCCAGGGAGGAGCTTTCTTT
many	TRBD1	TRBV12-3/TRBV12-4	TRBJ1-5	CASSPGGTGGDYQPQHF	TGTGCCAGCAGTCCTGGGGGGACAGGGGGCGATTATCAGCCCCAGCATTTT
many	.	TRBV6-1	TRBJ2-1	CASSESMDRDEQFF	TGTGCCAGCAGTGAATCTATGGATCGAGATGAGCAGTTCTTC
many	TRBD1	TRBV6-1	TRBJ1-1	CASSGETGGTEAFF	TGTGCCAGCAGTGGAGAGACAGGGGGCACTGAAGCTTTCTTT
few	.	TRBV13	TRBJ1-3	CASSLMQAGNTIYF	TGTGCCAGCAGCTTAATGCAGGCTGGAAACACCATATATTTT
many	.	TRBV7-8	TRBJ2-1	CASSRSRNEQFF	TGTGCCAGCAGCCGATCACGGAATGAGCAGTTCTTC
many	.	TRBV12-3/TRBV12-4	TRBJ2-7	CASSSSGGGPVSYEQYF	TGTGCCAGCAGTTCCTCGGGAGGGGGCCCCGTCTCCTACGAGCAGTACTTC
many	.	TRBV27	TRBJ2-7	CASSPLDNRYEQYF	TGTGCCAGCAGTCCCCTTGACAACCGCTACGAGCAGTACTTC
many	.	TRBV19	TRBJ1-5	CASSGRGYSNQPQHF	TGTGCCAGTAGCGGTCGGGGTTATAGCAATCAGCCCCAGCATTTT
.	.	TRBV20-1	TRBJ2-3	CSVGGRGTQYF	TGCAGTGTAGGAGGACGGGGTACGCAGTATTTT
many	.	TRBV7-2	TRBJ2-1	CASSLAIAGGANEQFF	TGTGCCAGCAGCTTAGCGATAGCTGGGGGCGCCAATGAGCAGTTCTTC
many	.	TRBV28	TRBJ1-5	CASSPGYNQPQHF	TGTGCCAGCAGCCCTGGATACAATCAGCCCCAGCATTTT
many	.	TRBV7-8	TRBJ2-7	CASSLLRAYEQYF	TGTGCCAGCAGCTTACTTAGAGCCTACGAGCAGTACTTC
few	.	TRBV20-1	TRBJ2-1	CSARDPGYSYNEQFF	TGCAGTGCTAGAGACCCGGGGTATTCCTACAATGAGCAGTTCTTC
.	TRBD1	TRBV6-5	TRBJ2-1	CASSLQGASIYEQFF	TGTGCCAGCAGTCTACAGGGGGCCTCGATTTATGAGCAGTTCTTC
many	TRBD2	TRBV7-2	TRBJ2-7	CASSSGRLAGLYEQYF	TGTGCCAGCAGCTCCGGACGGCTAGCGGGACTCTACGAGCAGTACTTC
few	.	TRBV7-2	TRBJ1-5	CASSRKANSGNQPQHF	TGTGCCAGCAGCCGTAAGGCGAATAGTGGCAATCAGCCCCAGCATTTT
many	.	TRBV5-1	TRBJ2-3	CASSLDVASTDTQYF	TGCGCCAGCAGCTTAGACGTAGCTAGCACAGATACGCAGTATTTT
.	.	TRBV9	TRBJ2-7	CASSRAVGVGYEQYF	TGTGCCAGCAGCCGGGCGGTGGGGGTAGGCTACGAGCAGTACTTC
few	.	TRBV19	TRBJ2-4	CASSIAGEAKNIQYF	TGTGCCAGTAGTATAGCGGGGGAAGCCAAAAACATTCAGTACTTC
.	.	TRBV6-6	TRBJ1-5	CASSLMTGRNQPQHF	TGTGCCAGCAGCTTAATGACAGGCCGCAATCAGCCCCAGCATTTT
many	TRBD2	TRBV7-2	TRBJ2-7	CASSYWAPAGEQYF	TGTGCCAGCAGTTACTGGGCCCCAGCGGGGGAGCAGTACTTC
.	TRBD2	TRBV20-1	TRBJ2-1	CSAGSGGADNEQFF	TGCAGTGCTGGTAGCGGGGGGGCCGACAATGAGCAGTTCTTC
many	.	TRBV7-2	TRBJ2-3	CASSRSSAAPDTQYF	TGTGCCAGCAGCCGCTCATCGGCGGCCCCAGATACGCAGTATTTT
many	TRBD1	TRBV7-9	TRBJ2-1	CASSSKGQLNNEQFF	TGTGCCAGCAGCTCAAAGGGACAGCTCAACAATGAGCAGTTCTTC
many	.	TRBV11-2	TRBJ2-3	CASSLKHTQYF	TGTGCCAGCAGCCTCAAGCATACGCAGTATTTT
many	TRBD1	TRBV28	TRBJ1-5	CASRTGLGQPQHF	TGTGCCAGCAGGACAGGGTTAGGACAGCCCCAGCATTTT
many	TRBD2	TRBV7-2	TRBJ2-5	CASSLELRGRRETQYF	TGTGCCAGCAGCTTAGAATTGCGCGGGAGGAGGGAGACCCAGTACTTC
many	TRBD1	TRBV10-1	TRBJ1-1	CASSESTGVGTEAFF	TGCGCCAGCAGTGAGTCCACAGGGGTGGGCACTGAAGCTTTCTTT
many	TRBD1	TRBV7-2	TRBJ1-6	CASSRGTVGSPLHF	TGTGCCAGCAGCCGAGGGACAGTCGGTTCACCCCTCCACTTT
many	TRBD1	TRBV7-2	TRBJ1-6	CASSLATGGNNSPLHF	TGTGCCAGCAGCTTAGCGACAGGGGGCAATAATTCACCCCTCCACTTT
few	.	TRBV6-1	TRBJ2-6	CASREQKAGANVLTF	TGTGCCAGCAGAGAACAGAAAGCTGGGGCCAACGTCCTGACTTTC
many	.	TRBV5-6	TRBJ1-1	CASSRTTGRTEAFF	TGTGCCAGCAGCCGGACTACAGGGCGGACTGAAGCTTTCTTT